The 12 T cell receptor beta chains in this list originate from one sample, sequenced in a study of blood T cell repertoires in COVID-19. The protocol was immunoSEQ multiplex PCR, while the TCRdb copy is restricted to in-frame clones and leaves out a portion. The sample has 500,000 to 600,000 clones, roughly nine tenths seen once. The sequencing input was peripheral blood. The receptors were sampled from a woman aged 45-59 years with COVID-19, enrolled during active disease.

This chain connects TRBV1 to TRBJ2-7; no DNA check was done on the table's D call, TRBD2. TRBV1 is classified as a pseudogene. The length of the CDR3 is 19 residues. The CDR3 spells CTSSQDSGGLSREFYEQYF. The CDR3, as DNA: TGCACCAGCAGCCAAGATAGCGGGGGGCTTAGCCGAGAATTCTACGAGCAGTACTTC.

This clone was seen only once. The V and J genes are TRBV3-1 (or the pseudogene TRBV3-2) and TRBJ2-6, with 11 bases matching TRBD1. The V segment lost 2 bases and the J segment 1 base; nucleotides outside the gene matches: 4. Germline V gene sequence: CDR1 LGHDT, CDR2 YNNKEL (reference sequence). This CDR3 comprises 18 residues. The CDR3 DNA reads TGTGCCAGCAGCCAAACGGACAGGGGGCTATCTGGGGCCAACGTCCTGACTTTC. It yields the protein CASSQTDRGLSGANVLTF.

This rearrangement joins TRBV7-9 to TRBJ1-4; 9 nucleotides align to TRBD1. The CDR3 covers 18 residues. The trim removed 2 bases at V and 5 bases at J, leaving 12 bases unmatched. From germline, CDR1 is SEHNR and CDR2 FQNEAQ (reference sequence). This CDR3 is CASSLLASRGQGNEKLFF. The CDR3 nucleotides read TGTGCCAGCAGCTTATTGGCGAGTCGGGGACAGGGAAATGAAAAACTGTTTTTT.

This chain connects TRBV18 to TRBJ2-1, with 8 positions matching TRBD1. The germline CDR1 and CDR2 sequences are KGHSH and LQKENI. After removal of 1 base from V and 5 bases from J, the junction contained 10 bases not matched to a gene. The CDR3 is made up of 17 amino acids. CDR3 sequence (DNA): TGTGCCAGCTCACCACTAGGGTTCTACAGGGGGGACAATGAGCAGTTCTTC. Its protein product is CASSPLGFYRGDNEQFF.

The chain is built from TRBV5-1 and TRBJ2-3; D is perhaps TRBD2 (5 bases). V was trimmed by 0 bases and J by 5 bases, leaving 16 bases between them. Germline V gene lookup returns CDR1 SGHRS and CDR2 YFSETQ. This CDR3 has 16 residues. The CDR3 DNA reads TGCGCCAGCAGCTTGGCCCGGACTGACTCGGGAGATACGCAGTATTTT. This encodes CASSLARTDSGDTQYF.

This chain's CDR3 is CASSLTGDVYEQYF. As DNA, the CDR3 is TGTGCCAGCAGCTTGACAGGGGACGTCTACGAGCAGTACTTC. The chain carries TRBV7-8 and TRBJ2-7, with 8 bases lining up with TRBD1. The CDR3 has 14 amino acids. After removal of 3 bases from V and 3 bases from J, the junction contained 4 bases not matched to a gene. Germline V lookup: CDR1 SGHVS, CDR2 FQNEAQ.

The chain uses TRBV4-1 and TRBJ1-2; a possible D gene is TRBD1 (6 bases). Germline V gene sequence: CDR1 MGHRA, CDR2 YSYEKL. There are 14 residues in the CDR3. V was trimmed by 8 bases and J by 6 bases, leaving 19 bases between them. CDR3 in amino acids: CASSRDTREHGYTF. The CDR3, as DNA: TGCGCCAGCTCCCGGGACACCCGAGAACATGGCTACACCTTC.

This clone was counted only a few times. Here the CDR3 DNA reads TGTGCCAGCAGTACTACACTTAGCTCCTACGAGCAGTACTTC. Encoded protein: CASSTTLSSYEQYF. The V and J genes are TRBV27 and TRBJ2-7; D not resolved. Trimming took 5 bases from V and 0 from J, leaving 11 bases between them. This CDR3 region has 14 residues. Germline V gene lookup returns CDR1 MNHEY and CDR2 SMNVEV (reference sequence).

The J gene is TRBJ1-2, the V gene TRBV6-5, with D tentatively TRBD1 (6 bases). Trimming took 2 bases from V and 3 from J, leaving 13 bases between them. Germline V gene data show CDR1 as MNHEY and CDR2 as SVGAGI. This CDR3 is built from 15 residues. The CDR3 DNA reads TGTGCCAGCAGTTACCTGGACAGAAAGTACTATGGCTACACCTTC. It codes for CASSYLDRKYYGYTF.

This chain uses TRBV3-1 (or the pseudogene TRBV3-2) with TRBJ2-1, with 7 bases aligning to TRBD2. Looked up from germline, CDR1 is LGHDT and CDR2 is YNNKEL (reference sequence). V lost 5 bases and J lost 6; bases outside the gene matches: 1. The CDR3 spans 12 residues. In nucleotides, the CDR3 is TGTGCCAGCAGCGGGGGGGGCAATGAGCAGTTCTTC. Its protein product is CASSGGGNEQFF.

This rearrangement joins TRBV6-5 to TRBJ1-1, with TRBD1 identical over 11 bases. Germline loops: CDR1 MNHEY, CDR2 SVGAGI. The CDR3 runs 14 residues. Trimming at V came to 6 bases and at J to 5 bases, leaving 5 bases not matched to a gene. CDR3 DNA sequence: TGTGCCAGCAGCCCGGGGACAGGGGGGACTGAAGCTTTCTTT. Encoded protein: CASSPGTGGTEAFF.

The chain joins TRBV30 to TRBJ1-2; 8 bases line up with TRBD1. CDR3 size: 10 residues. V shed 5 bases and J 8 bases; nucleotides not matched to a gene: 1. Germline V CDR1 and CDR2: GTSNPN, SVGIG (reference sequence). As DNA, the CDR3 is TGTGCCTGGGGACAGGGCGGCTACACCTTC. As protein: CAWGQGGYTF.